Sequencing of this T cell receptor beta chain was carried out in a study of blood T cell repertoires in COVID-19. Profiling relied on immunoSEQ multiplex PCR, and the TCRdb table lists in-frame clones only, not all of them. The sample has fewer than 350,000 clones; about 86% are singletons. Germline CDR1 SGHRS, CDR2 YFSETQ. V shed 4 bases and J shed 7 bases, with 12 bases lying between them. The CDR3 totals 13 residues. V gene TRBV5-1 combines with J gene TRBJ2-1, with a weak D call TRBD2 (5 bases). The TCR comes from a woman aged 35 to 49 with acute COVID-19. Material for sequencing was PBMCs or T cells enriched from blood (not recorded which). The CDR3 nucleotides read TGCGCCAGCAGCGGAGGATTAGGGAATGAGCAGTTCTTC. This encodes CASSGGLGNEQFF.